This T cell receptor beta chain was sequenced in a study of cytomegalovirus exposure and HLA in healthy donors. For the study at large: Earlier work reported 100 million or so unique TCR beta sequences from about 180 million T cells.

To note about this clone: What it recognizes is unknown.

General study findings and limits: Later on, an analysis found that several of the most significant clusters appeared to be linked to common viral pathogens, which included parvovirus B19. Most subjects had HLA-A and HLA-B alleles reportedly predicted accurately by TCR beta sequences. The study listed approximately 160 cytomegalovirus-associated TCR beta chains.

The PCR was carried out with 60 Vbeta primers and 13 Jbeta primers. Some clones are missing from TCRdb's copy, which holds only in-frame ones; the method was immunoSEQ multiplex PCR. The top ten hold 3.3% of the sample, which has 75,000 to 90,000 clones, about 80% seen once. CDR1 is SGHNT and CDR2 is YYREEE in the germline V gene (reference sequence). V dropped 0 bases and J dropped 8 bases, with 6 bases sitting between them. The CDR3 extends over 13 amino acids. The V gene is TRBV5-4, the J gene TRBJ1-6; no clear D gene. The sequenced sample was PBMCs. This TCR derives from a man aged 50-59 years in good health and CMV-seronegative. In nucleotides, the CDR3 is TGTGCCAGCAGCTTGGCAATTGATTCACCCCTCCACTTT. It is translated as CASSLAIDSPLHF.